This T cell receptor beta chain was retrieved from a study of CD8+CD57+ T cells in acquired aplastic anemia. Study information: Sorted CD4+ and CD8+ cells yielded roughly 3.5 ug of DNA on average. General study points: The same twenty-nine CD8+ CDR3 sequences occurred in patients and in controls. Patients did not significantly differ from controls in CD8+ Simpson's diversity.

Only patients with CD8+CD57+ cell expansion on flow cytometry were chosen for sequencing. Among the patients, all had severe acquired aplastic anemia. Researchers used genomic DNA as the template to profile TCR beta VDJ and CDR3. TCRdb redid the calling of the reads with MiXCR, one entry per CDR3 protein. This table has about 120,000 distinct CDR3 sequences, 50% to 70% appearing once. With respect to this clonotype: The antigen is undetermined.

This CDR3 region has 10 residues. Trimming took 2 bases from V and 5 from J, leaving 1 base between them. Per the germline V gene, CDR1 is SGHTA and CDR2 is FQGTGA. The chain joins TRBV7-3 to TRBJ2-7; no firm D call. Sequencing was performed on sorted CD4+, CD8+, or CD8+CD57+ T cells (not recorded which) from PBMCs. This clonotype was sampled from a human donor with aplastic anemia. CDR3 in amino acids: CASSLHEQYF. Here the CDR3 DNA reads TGTGCCAGCAGCTTACACGAGCAGTACTTC. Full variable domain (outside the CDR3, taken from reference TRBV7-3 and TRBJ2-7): GAGVSQTPSNKVTEKGKYVELRCDPISGHTALYWYRQSLGQGPEFLIYFQGTGAADDSGLPNDRFFAVRPEGSVSTLKIQRTERGDSAVYLCASSLHEQYFGPGTRLTVT.